This TCR beta chain appears in the sequencing data of a study of blood T cell repertoires in COVID-19. Overall study context: Nucleic acid was either cDNA or gDNA, and it came from T cells, B-cell-depleted T cells, or PBMCs.

As processed by the authors: Reference gene primer amplification in the assay estimated nucleated cell counts. The assay was immunoSEQ multiplex PCR, and TCRdb's table has in-frame clones only and misses some. V, J and clone size derive from that table, while D and trimming were established from the DNA sequence. The table records about 150,000 clones, around 86% of them present only once. This receptor was obtained from a woman in her fifties or sixties with active or convalescent COVID-19. Sequencing was done on a sample of peripheral blood.

The chain's CDR3 is CASSRRLVQGLMNTEAFF. The CDR3 DNA reads as TGTGCCAGCAGCCGACGCCTGGTTCAGGGGCTGATGAACACTGAAGCTTTCTTT. The rearrangement uses TRBV6-6 and TRBJ1-1; tentative D call: TRBD1 (6 bases). This CDR3 comprises 18 residues. Germline V gene data show CDR1 as MNHNY and CDR2 as SVGAGI (reference sequence). Between the trimmed V and J ends, which lost 6 bases and 0 bases, there was a span of 23 bases.